The entry below gives a single T cell receptor (beta chain) sequence along with its context. Its antigen is as yet unknown. The junction had 10 bases not matched to a gene; V was cut back by 2 bases and J by 2 bases. CDR3 length: 18 residues. Per the germline V gene, CDR1 is MDHEN and CDR2 is SYDVKM. CD4+CD45RO+CD25- cells were isolated as memory CD4+ T cells. Findings and limits, study-wide: The larger-cohort validation was restricted to a single TCR beta V-J rearrangement rather than whole repertoires. Tumor memory CD4+ T cell TCR gene usage clustered with blood and lymph node memory CD4+ cells and lymph node naive CD4+ cells.

Constant-region reverse primers amplified full-length variable regions, followed by semi-nested Nested Universal Primer A PCR. TCRdb independently ran MiXCR on the 5' RACE reads; one entry per CDR3 protein. Found here are thousands of distinct CDR3 sequences, 35% to 45% of them singletons; the top ten hold approximately 4.5%. The source material was memory CD4+ T cells sorted from blood. Subset in this sample: memory CD4+ T cells, CD4+CD45RO+CD25-. V usage is TRBV28 and J usage is TRBJ2-3; 10 nucleotides align to TRBD2. The TCR comes from a female donor with breast cancer. CDR3 DNA: TGTGCCAGCAGTTTAGTGCTAGCGGGGGCCCGGGACACAGATACGCAGTATTTT. Translated: CASSLVLAGARDTDTQYF.